The 5 T cell receptor beta chains below come from one sample, sequenced in a study of Graves' ophthalmopathy and Graves' hyperthyroidism (dated by TCRdb to the late 2010s). The reads were generated on an Illumina HiSeq 2000. For repertoire sequencing, the TCR beta CDR3 regions were amplified from RNA transcripts. The first round was an RT-PCR using HTBI primers with the Qiagen OneStep RT-PCR kit, and this first round was followed by a second-round multiplex PCR, then size selection and purification. In-frame beta chains were kept once TCRdb had trimmed the public reads at Q25 with fastp and called clones with MiXCR. Each entry merges the rows of one CDR3 protein and shows their most common DNA and genes. The sample table lists roughly 410,000 distinct CDR3 sequences, approximately 15% of them with a count of one. The top ten clonotypes cover 7% of the sample. Material: peripheral blood. These receptor sequences come from a woman between 18 and 30 years old with stable Graves' hyperthyroidism. Donor details come from another sample of the same person, matched by shared clones.

In this sample, this clonotype turned up many times. V is TRBV11-2 and J is TRBJ2-2, with a possible D match to TRBD1 (6 bases). CDR1 SGHAT and CDR2 FQNNGV come from the germline V gene. Trimming removed 2 bases from V and 4 bases from J, with 11 bases in between. This CDR3 is built from 15 residues. The DNA for the CDR3 is TGTGCCAGCAGCTTATATCAGGGGACCACCGGGGAGCTGTTTTTT. This codes for CASSLYQGTTGELFF.

The V call is TRBV6-1, the J call TRBJ2-7; no definite D call. CDR3 size: 15 residues. Trimming removed 7 bases from V and 0 bases from J, with 16 bases in between. Germline V gene data show CDR1 as MNHNS and CDR2 as SASEGT. CDR3 sequence (DNA): TGTGCCAGCAAACTGTCCAGCCGCAGCTCCTACGAGCAGTACTTC. Protein product: CASKLSSRSSYEQYF.

This chain joins TRBV6-1 and TRBJ2-7; 8 nucleotides align to TRBD2. The CDR3 extends over 13 amino acids. CDR1 and CDR2 (germline): MNHNS, SASEGT. V shed 7 bases, J shed 7 bases, and the junction held 9 bases outside the gene matches. As DNA, the CDR3 is TGTGCCAGCATGAGGGGTATAGCGGGAGAGCAGTACTTC. Protein: CASMRGIAGEQYF.

This clonotype appeared many times. The genes are TRBV20-1 and TRBJ1-3; weak D call: TRBD1 (5 bases). The V end was cut by 5 bases, the J end by 1 base, with 12 bases between. Germline V gene lookup returns CDR1 DFQATT and CDR2 SNEGSKA (reference sequence). The CDR3 has 14 amino acids. The CDR3 nucleotides are TGCAGTGCTCCCGTCGGGACTTCTGGAAACACCATATATTTT. It codes for CSAPVGTSGNTIYF.

As for this clonotype: Its ends do not fully match the called genes, so a read error is possible. The gene calls are TRBV11-3 and TRBJ2-7, with 7 nucleotides matching TRBD2. This CDR3 is built from 15 residues. Germline values: CDR1 SGHNT, CDR2 YENEEA. CDR3 DNA sequence: TGTGCCATCAGCCCCACCCGGGGGGACTCCTACGGGCAGTACTTC. It is translated as CAISPTRGDSYGQYF.